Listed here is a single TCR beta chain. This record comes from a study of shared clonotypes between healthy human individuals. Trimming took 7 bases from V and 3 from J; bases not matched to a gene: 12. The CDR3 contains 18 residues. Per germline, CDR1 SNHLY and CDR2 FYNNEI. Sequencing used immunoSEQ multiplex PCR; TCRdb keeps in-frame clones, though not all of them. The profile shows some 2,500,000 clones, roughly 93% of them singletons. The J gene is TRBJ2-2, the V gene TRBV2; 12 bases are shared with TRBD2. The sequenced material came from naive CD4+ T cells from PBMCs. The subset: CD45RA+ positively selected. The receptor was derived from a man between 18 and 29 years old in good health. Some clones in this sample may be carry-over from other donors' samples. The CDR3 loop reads CASKMGLAGSRDTGELFF. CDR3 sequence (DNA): TGTGCCAGCAAGATGGGACTAGCGGGTTCCCGGGACACCGGGGAGCTGTTTTTT.